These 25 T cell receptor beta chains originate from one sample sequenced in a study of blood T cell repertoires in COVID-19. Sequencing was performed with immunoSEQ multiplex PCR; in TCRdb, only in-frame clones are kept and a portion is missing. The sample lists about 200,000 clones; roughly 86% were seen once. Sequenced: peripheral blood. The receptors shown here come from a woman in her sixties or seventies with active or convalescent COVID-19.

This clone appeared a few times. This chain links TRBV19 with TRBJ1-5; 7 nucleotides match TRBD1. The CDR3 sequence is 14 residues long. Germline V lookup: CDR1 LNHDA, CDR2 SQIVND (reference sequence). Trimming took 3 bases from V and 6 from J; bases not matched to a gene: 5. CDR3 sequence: CASSMRGGGQPQHF. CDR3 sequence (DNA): TGTGCCAGTAGTATGAGAGGGGGCGGTCAGCCCCAGCATTTT.

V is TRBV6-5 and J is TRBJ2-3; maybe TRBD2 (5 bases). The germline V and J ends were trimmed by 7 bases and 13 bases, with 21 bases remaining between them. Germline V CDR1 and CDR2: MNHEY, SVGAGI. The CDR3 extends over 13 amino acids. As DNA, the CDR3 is TGTGCCAGCACCACGACGGGAAGGACCACCGAGTATTTT. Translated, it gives CASTTTGRTTEYF.

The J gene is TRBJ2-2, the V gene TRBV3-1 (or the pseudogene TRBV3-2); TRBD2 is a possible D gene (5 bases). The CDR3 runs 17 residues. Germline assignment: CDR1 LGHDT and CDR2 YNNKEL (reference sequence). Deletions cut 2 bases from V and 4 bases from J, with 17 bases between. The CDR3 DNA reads TGTGCCAGCAGCCAACAATCGTCGGACGGGGTCACCGGGGAGCTGTTTTTT. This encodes CASSQQSSDGVTGELFF.

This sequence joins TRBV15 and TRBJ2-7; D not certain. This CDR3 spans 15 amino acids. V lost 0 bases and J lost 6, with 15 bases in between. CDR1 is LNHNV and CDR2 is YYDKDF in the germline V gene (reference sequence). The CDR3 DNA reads TGTGCCACCAGCAGAGATCTTAGGATGGAGTTCGAGCAGTACTTC. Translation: CATSRDLRMEFEQYF.

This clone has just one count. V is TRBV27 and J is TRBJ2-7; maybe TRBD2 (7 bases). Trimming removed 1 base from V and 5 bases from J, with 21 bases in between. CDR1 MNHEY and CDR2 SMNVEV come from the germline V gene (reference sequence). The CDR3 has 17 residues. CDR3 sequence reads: CASSLYRGGGVKNEQYF. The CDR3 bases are TGTGCCAGCAGTTTATACCGGGGAGGGGGGGTAAAAAACGAGCAGTACTTC.

The CDR3 reads CSVSGDQPQHF. The CDR3 nucleotides are TGCAGCGTTTCAGGGGATCAGCCCCAGCATTTT. The V call is TRBV29-1, the J call TRBJ1-5, with D possibly being TRBD1 (6 bases). The CDR3 totals 11 residues. V was clipped by 5 bases and J by 5 bases, with 7 bases between them. CDR1 is SQVTM and CDR2 is ANQGSEA in the germline V gene.

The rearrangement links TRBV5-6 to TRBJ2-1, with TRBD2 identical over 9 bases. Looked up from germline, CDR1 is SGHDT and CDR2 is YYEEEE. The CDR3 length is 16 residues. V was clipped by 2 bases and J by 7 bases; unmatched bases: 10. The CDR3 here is CASSFLGLAGPNEQFF. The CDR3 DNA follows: TGTGCCAGCAGCTTCCTGGGGCTAGCGGGACCAAATGAGCAGTTCTTC.

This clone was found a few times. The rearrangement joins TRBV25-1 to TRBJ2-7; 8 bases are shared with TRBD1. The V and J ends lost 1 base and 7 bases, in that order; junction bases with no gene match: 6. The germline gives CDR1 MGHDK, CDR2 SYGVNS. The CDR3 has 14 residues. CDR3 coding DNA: TGTGCCAGCAGTGAATTCGGACAGGGTGGGGAGCAGTACTTC. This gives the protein CASSEFGQGGEQYF.

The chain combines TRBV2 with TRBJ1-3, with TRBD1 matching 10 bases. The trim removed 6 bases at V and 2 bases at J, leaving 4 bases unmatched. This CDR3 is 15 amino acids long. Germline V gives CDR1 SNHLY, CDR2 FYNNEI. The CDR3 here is CASSPGTGAGNTIYF. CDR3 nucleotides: TGTGCCAGCAGCCCCGGGACAGGGGCTGGAAACACCATATATTTT.

CDR3 nucleotides: TGTGCCAGCAGTTACCGGTGGCGACACGTGAACACTGAAGCTTTCTTT. Translation gives CASSYRWRHVNTEAFF. The rearrangement joins TRBV6-5 to TRBJ1-1, with D hard to call. CDR3 length equals 16 residues. Germline CDR1 is MNHEY and CDR2 is SVGAGI. V was shortened by 2 bases and J by 0 bases, with 13 bases between the two germline ends.

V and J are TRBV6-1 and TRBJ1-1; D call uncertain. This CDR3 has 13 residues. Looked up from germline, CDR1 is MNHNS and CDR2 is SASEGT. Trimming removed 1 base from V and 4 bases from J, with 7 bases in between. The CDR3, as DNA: TGTGCCAGCAGTGAAGTCCGAGGCACTGAAGCTTTCTTT. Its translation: CASSEVRGTEAFF.

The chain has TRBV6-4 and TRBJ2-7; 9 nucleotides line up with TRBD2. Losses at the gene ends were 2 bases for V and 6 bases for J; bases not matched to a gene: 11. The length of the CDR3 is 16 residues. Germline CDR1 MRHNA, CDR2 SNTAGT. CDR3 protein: CASSDPWRPAGGEQYF. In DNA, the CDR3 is TGTGCCAGCAGTGACCCTTGGCGGCCAGCGGGAGGCGAGCAGTACTTC.

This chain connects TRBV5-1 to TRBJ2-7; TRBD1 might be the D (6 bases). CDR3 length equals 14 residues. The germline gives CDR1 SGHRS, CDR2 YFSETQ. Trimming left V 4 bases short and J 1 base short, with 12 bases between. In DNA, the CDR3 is TGCGCCAGCAGCATCGGGACACCTTCCTACGAGCAGTACTTC. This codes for CASSIGTPSYEQYF.

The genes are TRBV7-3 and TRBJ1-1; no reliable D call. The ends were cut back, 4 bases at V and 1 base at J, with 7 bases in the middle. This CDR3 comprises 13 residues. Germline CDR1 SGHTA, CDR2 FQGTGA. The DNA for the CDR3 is TGTGCCAGCAGCTGGACTTCGAACACTGAAGCTTTCTTT. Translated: CASSWTSNTEAFF.

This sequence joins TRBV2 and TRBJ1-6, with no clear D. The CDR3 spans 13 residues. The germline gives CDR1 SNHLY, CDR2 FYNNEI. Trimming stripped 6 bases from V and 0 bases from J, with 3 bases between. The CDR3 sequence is CASRLSYNSPLHF. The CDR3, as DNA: TGTGCCAGCAGACTCTCCTATAATTCACCCCTCCACTTT.

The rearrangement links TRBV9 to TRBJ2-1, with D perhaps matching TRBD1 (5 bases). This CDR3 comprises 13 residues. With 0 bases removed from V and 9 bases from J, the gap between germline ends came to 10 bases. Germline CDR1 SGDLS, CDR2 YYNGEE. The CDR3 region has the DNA TGTGCCAGCAGCGTAGTCCAGGGATTTGAGCAGTTCTTC. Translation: CASSVVQGFEQFF.

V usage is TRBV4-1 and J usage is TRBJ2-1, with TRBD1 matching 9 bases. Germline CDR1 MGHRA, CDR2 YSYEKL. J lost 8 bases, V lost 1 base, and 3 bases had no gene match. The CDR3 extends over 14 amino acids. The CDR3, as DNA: TGCGCCAGCAGCCAAGGAAGGGACAGGGATGAGCAGTTCTTC. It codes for CASSQGRDRDEQFF.

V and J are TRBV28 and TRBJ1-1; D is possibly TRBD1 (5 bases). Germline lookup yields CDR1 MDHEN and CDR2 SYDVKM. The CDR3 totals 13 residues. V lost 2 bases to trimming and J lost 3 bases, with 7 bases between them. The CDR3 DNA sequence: TGTGCCAGCAGTTTACAGGGCGACACTGAAGCTTTCTTT. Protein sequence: CASSLQGDTEAFF.

The CDR3 DNA reads as TGTGCCTCCCGGGACACATATAGCAATCAGCCCCAGCATTTT. It specifies CASRDTYSNQPQHF. The V gene is TRBV28, the J gene TRBJ1-5; maybe TRBD1 (6 bases). This CDR3 comprises 14 residues. CDR1 and CDR2 (germline): MDHEN, SYDVKM. Trimming stripped 11 bases from V and 0 bases from J, with 14 bases between. Full variable domain (outside the CDR3, taken from reference TRBV28 and TRBJ1-5): DVKVTQSSRYLVKRTGEKVFLECVQDMDHENMFWYRQDPGLGLRLIYFSYDVKMKEKGDIPEGYSVSREKKERFSLILESASTNQTSMYLCASRDTYSNQPQHFGDGTRLSIL.

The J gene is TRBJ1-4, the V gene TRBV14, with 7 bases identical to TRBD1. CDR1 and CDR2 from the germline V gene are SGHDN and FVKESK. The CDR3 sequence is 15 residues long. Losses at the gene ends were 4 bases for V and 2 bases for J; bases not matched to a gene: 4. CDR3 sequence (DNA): TGTGCCAGCAGCCGATCCAGGGGGACTAATGAAAAACTGTTTTTT. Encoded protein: CASSRSRGTNEKLFF.

The CDR3 is CASSQYYNEQFF. The CDR3 coding sequence is TGTGCCAGCAGCCAGTACTACAATGAGCAGTTCTTC. This sequence joins TRBV5-6 and TRBJ2-1, with D uncertain. V was pared by 4 bases and J by 3 bases, with 5 bases between. The CDR3 is 12 residues long. Looked up from germline, CDR1 is SGHDT and CDR2 is YYEEEE.

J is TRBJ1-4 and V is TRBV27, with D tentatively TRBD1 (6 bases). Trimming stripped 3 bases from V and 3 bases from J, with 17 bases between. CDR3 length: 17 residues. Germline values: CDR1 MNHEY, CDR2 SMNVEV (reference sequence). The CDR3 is CASSFSRGKVANEKLFF. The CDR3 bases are TGTGCCAGCAGTTTTAGTAGGGGGAAAGTGGCTAATGAAAAACTGTTTTTT.

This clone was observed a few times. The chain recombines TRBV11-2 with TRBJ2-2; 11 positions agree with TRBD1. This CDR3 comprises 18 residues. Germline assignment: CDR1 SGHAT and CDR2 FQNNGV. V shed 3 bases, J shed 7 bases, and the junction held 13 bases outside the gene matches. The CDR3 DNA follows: TGTGCCAGCAGCTTTCGACCGCCGGGACAGGGGGTTGTCGGGGAGCTGTTTTTT. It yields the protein CASSFRPPGQGVVGELFF.

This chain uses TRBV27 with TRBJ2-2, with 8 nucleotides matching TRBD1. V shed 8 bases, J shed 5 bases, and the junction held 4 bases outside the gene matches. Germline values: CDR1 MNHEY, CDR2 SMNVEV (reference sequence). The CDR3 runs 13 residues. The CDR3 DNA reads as TGTGCCAGCGGATACAGGGGGACCGGGGAGCTGTTTTTT. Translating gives CASGYRGTGELFF.

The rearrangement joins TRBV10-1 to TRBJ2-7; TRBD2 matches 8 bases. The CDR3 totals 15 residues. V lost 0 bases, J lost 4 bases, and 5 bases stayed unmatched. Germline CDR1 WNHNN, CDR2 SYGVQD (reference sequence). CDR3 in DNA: TGCGCCAGCAGTGAGTCGCTAGCGGGCAAATACGAGCAGTACTTC. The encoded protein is CASSESLAGKYEQYF.